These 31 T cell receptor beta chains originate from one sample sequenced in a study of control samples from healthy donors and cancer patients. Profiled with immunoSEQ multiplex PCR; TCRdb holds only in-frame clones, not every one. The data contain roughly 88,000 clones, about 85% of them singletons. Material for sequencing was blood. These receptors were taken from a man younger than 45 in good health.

CDR3 coding DNA: TGTGCCAGCAGCCGAGTCTCGGACAGGGGGTACGAGCAGTACTTC. Translation gives CASSRVSDRGYEQYF. This rearrangement joins TRBV7-8 to TRBJ2-7; 10 nucleotides align to TRBD1. Germline assignment: CDR1 SGHVS and CDR2 FQNEAQ. The V and J ends lost 5 bases and 4 bases, in that order; junction bases with no gene match: 8. The CDR3 has 15 residues.

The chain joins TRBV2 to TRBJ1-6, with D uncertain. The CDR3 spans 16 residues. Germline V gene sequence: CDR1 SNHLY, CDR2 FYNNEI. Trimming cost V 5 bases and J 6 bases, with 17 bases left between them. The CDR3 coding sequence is TGTGCCAGCAGTAACCCACACGGACGCGCTAATTCACCCCTCCACTTT. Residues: CASSNPHGRANSPLHF.

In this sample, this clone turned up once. CDR3 nucleotides: TGTGCCAGCAGCACCGACGGGACAGGCGAGACTGAAGCTTTCTTT. Translation gives CASSTDGTGETEAFF. The gene calls are TRBV7-9 and TRBJ1-1; 8 positions match TRBD1. The CDR3 has 15 amino acids. With V trimmed by 5 bases and J by 5 bases, 10 bases remained unmatched. Per the germline V gene, CDR1 is SEHNR and CDR2 is FQNEAQ (reference sequence).

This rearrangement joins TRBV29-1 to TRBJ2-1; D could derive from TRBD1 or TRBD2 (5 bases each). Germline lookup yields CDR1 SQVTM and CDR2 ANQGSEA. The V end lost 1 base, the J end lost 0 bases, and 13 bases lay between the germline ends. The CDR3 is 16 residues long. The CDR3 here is CSVEGSKGSSYNEQFF. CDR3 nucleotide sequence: TGCAGCGTTGAAGGTTCGAAGGGGAGCTCCTACAATGAGCAGTTCTTC.

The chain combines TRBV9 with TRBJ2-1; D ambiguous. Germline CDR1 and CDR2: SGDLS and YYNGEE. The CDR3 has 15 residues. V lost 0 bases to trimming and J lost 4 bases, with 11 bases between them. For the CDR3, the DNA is TGTGCCAGCAGCGTAGGAGGTGACCTGTACAATGAGCAGTTCTTC. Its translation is CASSVGGDLYNEQFF.

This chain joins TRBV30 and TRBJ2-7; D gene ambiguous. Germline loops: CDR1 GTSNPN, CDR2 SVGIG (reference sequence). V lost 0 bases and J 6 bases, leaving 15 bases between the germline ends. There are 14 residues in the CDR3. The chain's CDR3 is CAWSVGRTVPEQYF. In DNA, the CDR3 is TGTGCCTGGAGTGTGGGCCGTACGGTCCCCGAGCAGTACTTC. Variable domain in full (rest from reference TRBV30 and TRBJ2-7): SQTIHQWPATLVQPVGSPLSLECTVEGTSNPNLYWYRQAAGRGLQLLFYSVGIGQISSEVPQNLSASRPQDRQFILSSKKLLLSDSGFYLCAWSVGRTVPEQYFGPGTRLTVT.

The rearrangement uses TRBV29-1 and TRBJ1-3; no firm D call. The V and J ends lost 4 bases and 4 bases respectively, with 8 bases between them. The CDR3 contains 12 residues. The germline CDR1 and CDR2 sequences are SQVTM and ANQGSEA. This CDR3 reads CSVVTDGNTIYF. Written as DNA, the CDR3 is TGCAGCGTTGTCACCGACGGAAACACCATATATTTT.

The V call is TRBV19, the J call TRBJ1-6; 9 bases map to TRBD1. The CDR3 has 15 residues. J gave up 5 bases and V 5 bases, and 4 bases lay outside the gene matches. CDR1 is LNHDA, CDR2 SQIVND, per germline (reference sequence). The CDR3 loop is CASSYGTGHNSPLHF. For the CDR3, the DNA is TGTGCCAGTAGTTACGGGACAGGGCATAATTCACCCCTCCACTTT.

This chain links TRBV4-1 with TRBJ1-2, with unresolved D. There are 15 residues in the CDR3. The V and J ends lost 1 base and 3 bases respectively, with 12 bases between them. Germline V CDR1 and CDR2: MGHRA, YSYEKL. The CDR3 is CASSQGFYNDYGYTF. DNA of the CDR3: TGCGCCAGCAGCCAAGGATTCTACAACGACTATGGCTACACCTTC.

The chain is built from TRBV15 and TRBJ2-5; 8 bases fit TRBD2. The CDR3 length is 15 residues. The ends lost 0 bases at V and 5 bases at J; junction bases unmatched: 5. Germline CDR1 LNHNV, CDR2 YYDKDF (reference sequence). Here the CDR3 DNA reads TGTGCCACCAGCAGAGAGTCGGGGGGGTCCGAGACCCAGTACTTC. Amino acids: CATSRESGGSETQYF.

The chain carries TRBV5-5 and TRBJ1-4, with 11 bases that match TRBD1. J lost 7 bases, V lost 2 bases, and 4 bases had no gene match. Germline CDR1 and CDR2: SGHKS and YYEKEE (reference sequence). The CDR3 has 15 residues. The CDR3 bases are TGTGCCAGCAGCTTTTTCGGGACAGGGGGTGAAAAACTGTTTTTT. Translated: CASSFFGTGGEKLFF.

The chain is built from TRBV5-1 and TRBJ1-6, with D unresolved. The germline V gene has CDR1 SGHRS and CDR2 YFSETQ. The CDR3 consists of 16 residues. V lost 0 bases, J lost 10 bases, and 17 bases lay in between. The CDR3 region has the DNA TGCGCCAGCAGCTTGGGCGGGGTGAGAAATATCTCACCCCTCCACTTT. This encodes CASSLGGVRNISPLHF. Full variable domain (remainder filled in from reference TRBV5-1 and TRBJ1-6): KAGVTQTPRYLIKTRGQQVTLSCSPISGHRSVSWYQQTPGQGLQFLFEYFSETQRNKGNFPGRFSGRQFSNSRSEMNVSTLELGDSALYLCASSLGGVRNISPLHFGNGTRLTVT.

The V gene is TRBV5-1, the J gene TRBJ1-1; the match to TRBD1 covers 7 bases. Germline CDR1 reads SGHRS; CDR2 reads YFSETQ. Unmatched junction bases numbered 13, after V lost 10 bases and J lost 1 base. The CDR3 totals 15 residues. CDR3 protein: CARTVTGQTNTEAFF. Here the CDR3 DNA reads TGCGCCCGAACCGTAACGGGACAGACGAACACTGAAGCTTTCTTT.

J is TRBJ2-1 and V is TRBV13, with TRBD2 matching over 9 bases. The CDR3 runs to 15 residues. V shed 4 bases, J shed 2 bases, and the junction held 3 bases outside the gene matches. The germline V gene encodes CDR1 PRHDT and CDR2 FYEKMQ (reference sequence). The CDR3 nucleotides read TGTGCCAGCAGCTCGACTAGCGGAACCTACAATGAGCAGTTCTTC. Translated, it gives CASSSTSGTYNEQFF.

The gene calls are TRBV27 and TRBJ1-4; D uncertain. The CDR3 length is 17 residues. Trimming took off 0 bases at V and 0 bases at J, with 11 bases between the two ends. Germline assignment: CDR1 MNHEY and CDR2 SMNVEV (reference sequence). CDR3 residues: CASSLSMTFATNEKLFF. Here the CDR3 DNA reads TGTGCCAGCAGTTTATCGATGACATTTGCAACTAATGAAAAACTGTTTTTT.

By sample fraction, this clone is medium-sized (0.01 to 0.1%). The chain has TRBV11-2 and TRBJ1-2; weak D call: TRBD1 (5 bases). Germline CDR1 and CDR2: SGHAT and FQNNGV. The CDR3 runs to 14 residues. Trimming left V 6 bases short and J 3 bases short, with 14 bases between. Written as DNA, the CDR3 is TGTGCCAGCAGTGGGGGACGGGGGGACTATGGCTACACCTTC. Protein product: CASSGGRGDYGYTF.

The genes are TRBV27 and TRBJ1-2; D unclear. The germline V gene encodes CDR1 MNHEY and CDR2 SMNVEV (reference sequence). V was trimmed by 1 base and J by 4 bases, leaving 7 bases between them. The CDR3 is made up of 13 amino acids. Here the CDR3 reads CASSLYSGYGYTF. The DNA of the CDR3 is TGTGCCAGCAGTTTATATTCCGGCTATGGCTACACCTTC.

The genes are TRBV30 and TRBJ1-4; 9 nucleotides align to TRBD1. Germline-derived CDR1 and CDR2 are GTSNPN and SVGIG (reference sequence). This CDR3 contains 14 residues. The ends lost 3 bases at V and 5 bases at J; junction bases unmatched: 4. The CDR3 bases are TGTGCCTGGAGCGGAGGGACAGGGAATGAAAAACTGTTTTTT. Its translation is CAWSGGTGNEKLFF.

The chain's CDR3 is CASSQDGGGATGELFF. As DNA, the CDR3 is TGCGCCAGCAGCCAAGATGGGGGTGGGGCGACCGGGGAGCTGTTTTTT. V is TRBV4-1 and J is TRBJ2-2, with D perhaps assigned TRBD1 or TRBD2 (5 bases each). The germline V gene encodes CDR1 MGHRA and CDR2 YSYEKL. CDR3 length equals 16 residues. V was clipped by 0 bases and J by 5 bases, with 13 bases between them.

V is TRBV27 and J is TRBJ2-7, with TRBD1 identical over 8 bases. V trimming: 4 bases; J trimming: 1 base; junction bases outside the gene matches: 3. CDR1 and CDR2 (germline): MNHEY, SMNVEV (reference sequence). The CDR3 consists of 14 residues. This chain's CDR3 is CASSYYRGSYEQYF. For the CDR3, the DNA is TGTGCCAGCAGTTATTACAGGGGGTCCTACGAGCAGTACTTC.

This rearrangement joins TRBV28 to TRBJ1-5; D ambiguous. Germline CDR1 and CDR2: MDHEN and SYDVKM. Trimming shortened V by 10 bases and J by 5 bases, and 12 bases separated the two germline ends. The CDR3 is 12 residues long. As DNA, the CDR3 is TGTGCCACCCATGACGGGGATCAGCCCCAGCATTTT. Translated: CATHDGDQPQHF.

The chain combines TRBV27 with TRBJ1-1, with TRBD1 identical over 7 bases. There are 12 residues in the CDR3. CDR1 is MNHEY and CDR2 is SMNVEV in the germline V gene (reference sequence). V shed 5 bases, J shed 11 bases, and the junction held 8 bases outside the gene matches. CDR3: CASSPTGVTAFF. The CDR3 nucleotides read TGTGCCAGCAGTCCCACAGGGGTCACGGCTTTCTTT.

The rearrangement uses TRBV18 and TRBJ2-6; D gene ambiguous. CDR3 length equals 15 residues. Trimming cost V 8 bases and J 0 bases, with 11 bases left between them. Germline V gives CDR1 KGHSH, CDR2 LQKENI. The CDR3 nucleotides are TGTGCCAGCGCCGAGCGATACTCTGGGGCCAACGTCCTGACTTTC. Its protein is CASAERYSGANVLTF.

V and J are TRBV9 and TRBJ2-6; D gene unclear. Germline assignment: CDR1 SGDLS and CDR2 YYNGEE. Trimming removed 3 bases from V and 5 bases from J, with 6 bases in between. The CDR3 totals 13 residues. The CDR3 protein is CASSDARANVLTF. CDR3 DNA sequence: TGTGCCAGCAGCGATGCCCGGGCCAACGTCCTGACTTTC.

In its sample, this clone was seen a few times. This CDR3 reads CASSRFVRTGDSYEQYF. Written as DNA, the CDR3 is TGCGCCAGCAGTCGGTTCGTCAGGACAGGTGATTCCTACGAGCAGTACTTC. J is TRBJ2-7 and V is TRBV23-1, with 7 bases matching TRBD1. TRBV23-1 is an ORF for which the function is uncertain. The junction had 13 bases not matched to a gene; V was cut back by 4 bases and J by 1 base. The CDR3 totals 17 residues.

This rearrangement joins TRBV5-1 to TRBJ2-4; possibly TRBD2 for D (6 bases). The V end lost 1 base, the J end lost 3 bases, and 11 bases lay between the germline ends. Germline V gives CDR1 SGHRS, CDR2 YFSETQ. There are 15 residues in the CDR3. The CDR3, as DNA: TGCGCCAGCAGCTTGACGGGGGATGGCAAAAACATTCAGTACTTC. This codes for CASSLTGDGKNIQYF.

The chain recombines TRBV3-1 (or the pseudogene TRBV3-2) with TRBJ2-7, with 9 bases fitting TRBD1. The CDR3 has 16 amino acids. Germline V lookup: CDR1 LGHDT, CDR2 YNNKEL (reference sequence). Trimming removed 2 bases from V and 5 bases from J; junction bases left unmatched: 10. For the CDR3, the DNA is TGTGCCAGCAGCCAAATCCATAGGACAGGGGTCCACGAGCAGTACTTC. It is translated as CASSQIHRTGVHEQYF.

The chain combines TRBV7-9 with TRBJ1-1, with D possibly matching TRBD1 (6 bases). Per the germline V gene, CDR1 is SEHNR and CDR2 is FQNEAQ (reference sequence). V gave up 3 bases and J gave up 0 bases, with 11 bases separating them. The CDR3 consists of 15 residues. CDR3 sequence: CASSLAGQMNTEAFF. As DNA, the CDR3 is TGTGCCAGCAGCTTGGCCGGACAGATGAACACTGAAGCTTTCTTT.

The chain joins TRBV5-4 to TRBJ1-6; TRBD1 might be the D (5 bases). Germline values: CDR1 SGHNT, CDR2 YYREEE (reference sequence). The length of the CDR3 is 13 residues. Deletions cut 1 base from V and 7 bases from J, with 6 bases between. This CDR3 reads CASSLWGNSPLHF. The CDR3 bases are TGTGCCAGCAGCTTGTGGGGGAATTCACCCCTCCACTTT.

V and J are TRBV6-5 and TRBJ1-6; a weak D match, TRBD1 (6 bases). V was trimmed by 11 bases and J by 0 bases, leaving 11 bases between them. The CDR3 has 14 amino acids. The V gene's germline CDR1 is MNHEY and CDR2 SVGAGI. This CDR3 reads CAVRGGSYNSPLHF. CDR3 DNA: TGTGCCGTCCGAGGGGGCTCCTATAATTCACCCCTCCACTTT.

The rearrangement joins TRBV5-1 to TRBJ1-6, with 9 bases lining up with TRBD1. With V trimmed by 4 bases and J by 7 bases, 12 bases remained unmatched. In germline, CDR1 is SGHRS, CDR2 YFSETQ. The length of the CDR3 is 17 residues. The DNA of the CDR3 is TGCGCCAGCAGCCTATTACCACCGGGACAGGGCAATTCACCCCTCCACTTT. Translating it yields CASSLLPPGQGNSPLHF.